Shown below are 22 T cell receptor beta chains from a single sample sequenced in a study of T cell clones after liver transplantation (dated by TCRdb to between 2017 and 2020). Libraries came from the immunoSEQ multiplex PCR assay. In TCRdb, the immuneACCESS table is reduced to in-frame sequences with V and J assigned. These tables do not hold every clone; where another copy was compared, an unresolved V gene accounts for under half, and the others remain unexplained. The sample includes about 120,000 clones, with 90% observed a single time. The ten top clones hold around 0.8% of the sample. Sample: CD4+ T cells from blood, taken 12 months after liver transplant. The receptors stem from a human patient who received a liver transplant. After a transplant, some of the T cells may come from the graft donor.

This clone appeared a single time. The CDR3 ends on some other residue instead of the conserved phenylalanine or tryptophan, so this is likely a read error. It is unclear where the CDR3 begins or ends on the DNA, so no DNA is shown, and the CDR3 is as TCRdb lists it. The chain combines TRBV4-3 with TRBJ2-7; TRBD2 is taken as the D call from the table, unchecked against the DNA. CDR1 is LGHNA, CDR2 YSLEER, per germline. The CDR3 is 10 residues long, ends included. CDR3 sequence: CASSQDLNTR.

This chain uses TRBV2 with TRBJ2-5; TRBD1 aligns across 11 bases. This CDR3 is 14 amino acids long. V dropped 5 bases and J dropped 5; count of bases not matched to a gene: 4. In germline, CDR1 is SNHLY, CDR2 FYNNEI. This CDR3 is CASSTDRGRETQYF. The CDR3 bases are TGTGCCAGCAGTACGGACAGGGGGCGGGAGACCCAGTACTTC.

The chain is built from TRBV6-1 and TRBJ2-7; D not resolved. Trimming stripped 3 bases from V and 10 bases from J, with 13 bases between. Germline CDR1 is MNHNS and CDR2 is SASEGT. CDR3 length equals 12 residues. The CDR3 nucleotides are TGTGCCAGCAGTGATCCGTCGACTTCACAGTACTTC. Its translation is CASSDPSTSQYF.

The chain is built from TRBV18 and TRBJ2-1; D is tentatively TRBD1 or TRBD2 (5 bases each). This CDR3 has 15 residues. Germline V gives CDR1 KGHSH, CDR2 LQKENI. Between the trimmed V and J ends, which lost 6 bases and 1 base, there was a span of 13 bases. DNA of the CDR3: TGTGCCAGCTCGGGGACCCTCGGTTCCTACAATGAGCAGTTCTTC. This encodes CASSGTLGSYNEQFF.

This chain joins TRBV6-6 and TRBJ2-1, with 11 bases aligning to TRBD2. CDR1 is MNHNY, CDR2 SVGAGI, per germline (reference sequence). The CDR3 consists of 13 residues. With 8 bases clipped from V and 5 bases from J, the junction kept 2 bases outside the gene matches. The CDR3 DNA follows: TGTGCCAGCGGACTAGCGGGCAACAATGAGCAGTTCTTC. Its translation is CASGLAGNNEQFF.

J is TRBJ2-2 and V is TRBV6-1, with D uncertain. There are 12 residues in the CDR3. CDR1 is MNHNS and CDR2 is SASEGT in the germline V gene. Trimming cost V 1 base and J 4 bases, with 1 base left between them. CDR3 in amino acids: CASSEVTGELFF. Here the CDR3 DNA reads TGTGCCAGCAGTGAAGTCACCGGGGAGCTGTTTTTT.

The V gene is TRBV7-8, the J gene TRBJ2-1; D gene ambiguous. Germline V gene sequence: CDR1 SGHVS, CDR2 FQNEAQ. The CDR3 is 17 amino acids. Trimming took off 0 bases at V and 0 bases at J, with 12 bases between the two ends. CDR3: CASSLAPAPNSYNEQFF. The CDR3 DNA reads TGTGCCAGCAGCTTAGCCCCGGCTCCTAACTCCTACAATGAGCAGTTCTTC.

In nucleotides, the CDR3 is TGTGCCACTCAGGGGGGCTATGGCTACACCTTC. This translates into CATQGGYGYTF. The chain combines TRBV28 with TRBJ1-2; 7 nucleotides agree with TRBD1. The CDR3 has 11 amino acids. Germline V gene sequence: CDR1 MDHEN, CDR2 SYDVKM. After removal of 10 bases from V and 4 bases from J, the junction contained 3 bases not matched to a gene.

The chain uses TRBV28 and TRBJ2-5; weak D call: TRBD2 (6 bases). V lost 6 bases, J lost 4 bases, and 9 bases lay in between. This CDR3 has 12 residues. The germline CDR1 and CDR2 sequences are MDHEN and SYDVKM. CDR3 protein: CASRQGGETQYF. As DNA, the CDR3 is TGTGCCAGCAGGCAGGGAGGAGAGACCCAGTACTTC.

The J gene is TRBJ1-1, the V gene TRBV6-1; D may be TRBD1 (6 bases). The CDR3 contains 18 residues. The germline V gene encodes CDR1 MNHNS and CDR2 SASEGT. Trimming removed 2 bases from V and 1 base from J, with 20 bases in between. This chain's CDR3 is CASSESTGGQFWNTEAFF. In DNA form, the CDR3 reads TGTGCCAGCAGTGAATCGACAGGTGGTCAATTTTGGAACACTGAAGCTTTCTTT.

The J gene is TRBJ2-7, the V gene TRBV20-1; D is unresolved. Germline CDR1 and CDR2: DFQATT and SNEGSKA (reference sequence). This CDR3 is built from 10 residues. V was shortened by 3 bases and J by 4 bases, with 4 bases between the two germline ends. The CDR3 reads CSASGYEQYF. The CDR3 DNA reads as TGCAGTGCTAGTGGGTACGAGCAGTACTTC.

The CDR3 DNA reads TGTGCCAGCAGACGAACACCAGATACGCAGTATTTT. This translates into CASRRTPDTQYF. The genes are TRBV6-5 and TRBJ2-3, with D uncertain. Germline V gene data show CDR1 as MNHEY and CDR2 as SVGAGI. CDR3 length: 12 amino acids. Trimming left V 6 bases short and J 4 bases short, with 8 bases between.

The CDR3 DNA reads as TGTGCCAGCAGTGAATTTGGCTACGGTAGTGAAAAACTGTTTTTT. This encodes CASSEFGYGSEKLFF. V usage is TRBV25-1 and J usage is TRBJ1-4, with D uncertain. CDR1 is MGHDK, CDR2 SYGVNS, per germline. This CDR3 comprises 15 residues. V was shortened by 1 base and J by 7 bases, with 13 bases between the two germline ends.

The chain couples TRBV10-3 to TRBJ1-2, with 7 bases identical to TRBD1. V shed 6 bases, J shed 6 bases, and the junction held 7 bases outside the gene matches. This CDR3 comprises 13 residues. CDR1 ENHRY and CDR2 SYGVKD come from the germline V gene. The CDR3 here is CAIRPQGFDGYTF. The CDR3 DNA reads TGTGCCATCAGGCCACAGGGGTTCGATGGCTACACCTTC.

The chain uses TRBV5-1 and TRBJ2-7; no clear D. This CDR3 is built from 15 residues. Germline V gene lookup returns CDR1 SGHRS and CDR2 YFSETQ. The ends were cut back, 4 bases at V and 2 bases at J, with 16 bases in the middle. The CDR3 is CASSLAAGGPYEQYF. The CDR3 DNA follows: TGCGCCAGCAGCCTGGCGGCAGGCGGACCCTACGAGCAGTACTTC.

The genes are TRBV7-3 and TRBJ2-5; no definite D call. CDR1 SGHTA and CDR2 FQGTGA come from the germline V gene. Trimming cost V 1 base and J 7 bases, with 10 bases left between them. This CDR3 contains 13 residues. The CDR3 sequence is CASSLMDRSTQYF. The CDR3 DNA sequence: TGTGCCAGCAGCTTAATGGACCGCTCGACCCAGTACTTC.

The genes are TRBV7-2 and TRBJ2-7; D not resolved. Germline values: CDR1 SGHTA, CDR2 FQGNSA. The CDR3 totals 12 residues. V lost 2 bases and J lost 4, with 6 bases in between. The CDR3 DNA reads as TGTGCCAGCAGCTTAATTGGGTACGAGCAGTACTTC. The encoded protein is CASSLIGYEQYF.

This rearrangement joins TRBV5-4 to TRBJ2-5, with D hard to call. Trimming shortened V by 0 bases and J by 5 bases, and 14 bases separated the two germline ends. CDR3 size: 15 residues. Looked up from germline, CDR1 is SGHNT and CDR2 is YYREEE (reference sequence). As DNA, the CDR3 is TGTGCCAGCAGCTTGGTGTCCCAGTCAAAGGAGACCCAGTACTTC. Protein product: CASSLVSQSKETQYF.

This clone turned up a few times. The rearrangement joins TRBV5-4 to TRBJ1-4, with D possibly matching TRBD1 (5 bases). The CDR3 has 15 residues. Germline CDR1 and CDR2: SGHNT and YYREEE (reference sequence). The V end was cut by 4 bases, the J end by 8 bases, with 18 bases between. As DNA, the CDR3 is TGTGCCAGCAGCCCCGGTGGGAGCGGGGGGGAAAAACTGTTTTTT. Translated: CASSPGGSGGEKLFF. Supplemented by reference TRBV5-4 and TRBJ1-4, the full variable domain reads ETGVTQSPTHLIKTRGQQVTLRCSSQSGHNTVSWYQQALGQGPQFIFQYYREEENGRGNFPPRFSGLQFPNYSSELNVNALELDDSALYLCASSPGGSGGEKLFFGSGTQLSVL.

The chain couples TRBV11-2 to TRBJ2-3; 8 bases are a match to TRBD1. Trimming removed 1 base from V and 6 bases from J; junction bases left unmatched: 6. The CDR3 consists of 15 residues. CDR1 is SGHAT and CDR2 is FQNNGV in the germline V gene. CDR3 region: CASSLVGQGLDTQYF. The CDR3 DNA reads as TGTGCCAGCAGCTTAGTTGGACAGGGCCTCGATACGCAGTATTTT.

The genes are TRBV4-2 and TRBJ2-2; the D is unclear. The germline V gene encodes CDR1 LGHNA and CDR2 YNFKEQ. Trimming left V 1 base short and J 6 bases short, with 9 bases between. The CDR3 runs 14 residues. The CDR3 coding sequence is TGTGCCAGCAGCCAAGTGATAGAAGCCGGGGAGCTGTTTTTT. It specifies CASSQVIEAGELFF.

The chain combines TRBV11-3 with TRBJ2-3; no reliable D call. V was trimmed by 3 bases and J by 3 bases, leaving 7 bases between them. The CDR3 length is 13 residues. Germline V lookup: CDR1 SGHNT, CDR2 YENEEA. Written as DNA, the CDR3 is TGTGCCAGCAGCTTGGGCGTGACAGATACGCAGTATTTT. This sequence encodes CASSLGVTDTQYF.